The 9 T cell receptor beta chains below were found in one sample sequenced in a study of blood T cell repertoires in COVID-19 (TCRdb year 2020). Preparation of the library involved the immunoSEQ multiplex PCR assay. TCRdb obtained this table from immuneACCESS and retained in-frame rearrangements with V and J assigned. These tables miss some clones; where compared with another copy, unresolved V genes account for less than half of the shortfall, and the remainder is unexplained. For this sample the table gives roughly 200,000 clones, of which 80% to 90% were detected only once. Approximately 11% of the sample is held by the ten biggest clonotypes. What was sequenced was peripheral blood. Source of these receptors: a human donor with active or convalescent COVID-19. The donor label of this sample is uncertain.

CDR3 nucleotide sequence: TGTGCCAGCAGTGACGGGACAGGGAACACTGAAGCTTTCTTT. Translating it yields CASSDGTGNTEAFF. The chain carries TRBV2 and TRBJ1-1, with 8 bases aligning to TRBD1. The CDR3 is 14 residues long. Trimming removed 3 bases from V and 1 base from J; junction bases left unmatched: 1. Germline CDR1 and CDR2: SNHLY and FYNNEI.

The CDR3 DNA is TGTGCCAGCAGCTTTCCCGGACTGGGCCGTGAGCAGTTCTTC. Its translation: CASSFPGLGREQFF. This chain uses TRBV11-3 with TRBJ2-1; tentatively, D is TRBD2 (5 bases). CDR3 length: 14 residues. V was clipped by 3 bases and J by 9 bases, with 15 bases between them. Germline V gene lookup returns CDR1 SGHNT and CDR2 YENEEA.

This chain connects TRBV7-9 to TRBJ2-1; D may be TRBD1 (8 bases). Germline assignment: CDR1 SEHNR and CDR2 FQNEAQ (reference sequence). V lost 10 bases and J lost 5, with 18 bases in between. The CDR3 sequence is 14 residues long. CDR3 sequence: CATIYRGGHNEQFF. The CDR3, as DNA: TGTGCCACCATTTACAGGGGGGGACACAATGAGCAGTTCTTC.

V is TRBV2 and J is TRBJ1-1; TRBD1 agrees at 8 bases. J gave up 4 bases and V 3 bases, and 10 bases lay outside the gene matches. CDR1 SNHLY and CDR2 FYNNEI come from the germline V gene. This CDR3 comprises 16 residues. CDR3 loop: CASSDPRTGRITEAFF. CDR3 bases: TGTGCCAGCAGTGACCCTAGGACAGGGCGGATCACTGAAGCTTTCTTT.

The chain joins TRBV3-1 (or the pseudogene TRBV3-2) to TRBJ2-1, with 8 bases identical to TRBD1. The CDR3 is made up of 18 amino acids. V dropped 4 bases and J dropped 4; count of bases not matched to a gene: 15. The germline CDR1 and CDR2 sequences are LGHDT and YNNKEL (reference sequence). The CDR3 bases are TGTGCCAGCAGCCCCAGCCGACAGGGGTTGACTAGATACAATGAGCAGTTCTTC. It translates to CASSPSRQGLTRYNEQFF.

This chain connects TRBV5-1 to TRBJ2-2; 9 bases map to TRBD1. After removal of 3 bases from V and 4 bases from J, the junction contained 7 bases not matched to a gene. Per germline, CDR1 SGHRS and CDR2 YFSETQ. This CDR3 is built from 16 residues. This chain's CDR3 is CASSSRDRVPTGELFF. CDR3 DNA: TGCGCCAGCAGCTCCCGGGACAGGGTCCCCACCGGGGAGCTGTTTTTT.

The chain couples TRBV6-2 or TRBV6-3 to TRBJ2-5; D possibly corresponds to TRBD1 (6 bases). The CDR3 has 14 amino acids. Trimming took off 3 bases at V and 2 bases at J, with 10 bases between the two ends. Germline V lookup: CDR1 MNHEY, CDR2 SVGEGT. CDR3 sequence: CASSYLQGQETQYF. In DNA, the CDR3 is TGTGCCAGCAGTTATCTACAGGGACAAGAGACCCAGTACTTC.

CDR3 nucleotides: TGTGCCAGCACCCTGACAGGAGGAGATTCACCCCTCCACTTT. This codes for CASTLTGGDSPLHF. The J gene is TRBJ1-6, the V gene TRBV6-6; D possibly corresponds to TRBD1 (6 bases). The CDR3 contains 14 residues. Germline V CDR1 and CDR2: MNHNY, SVGAGI (reference sequence). Deletions cut 7 bases from V and 8 bases from J, with 15 bases between.

The chain uses TRBV7-9 and TRBJ2-3; the match to TRBD2 covers 7 bases. J lost 4 bases, V lost 5 bases, and 9 bases had no gene match. Germline assignment: CDR1 SEHNR and CDR2 FQNEAQ (reference sequence). CDR3 length: 15 amino acids. CDR3 in DNA: TGTGCCAGCAGCCCGGGGGGTTTATGGGCAGATACGCAGTATTTT. It codes for CASSPGGLWADTQYF.